The 5 T cell receptor beta chains below come from one sample, sequenced in a study of shared clonotypes between healthy human individuals. The repertoire was sequenced with immunoSEQ multiplex PCR; TCRdb's copy has only in-frame clones and lacks some. The sample contains 2 million to 2.5 million clones, 90% to 97% of which appear only once. The sample consisted of naive CD4+ T cells sorted from blood. Noted subset: CD45RA+ positively selected. These TCRs come from a man younger than 35 in good health.

The genes are TRBV30 and TRBJ2-2; D not certain. The CDR3 runs 12 residues. Germline V lookup: CDR1 GTSNPN, CDR2 SVGIG (reference sequence). Trimming took 5 bases from V and 5 from J, leaving 9 bases between them. This CDR3 is CAWAPRTGELFF. The CDR3 DNA reads TGTGCCTGGGCCCCACGAACCGGGGAGCTGTTTTTT.

This rearrangement joins TRBV6-6 to TRBJ2-7, with 7 bases that match TRBD1. The germline CDR1 and CDR2 sequences are MNHNY and SVGAGI (reference sequence). V dropped 3 bases and J dropped 7; count of bases not matched to a gene: 9. CDR3 size: 14 residues. Written as DNA, the CDR3 is TGTGCCAGCAGTTATCTTTGGGGACAGTTGGAGCAGTACTTC. Translated: CASSYLWGQLEQYF.

This chain uses TRBV7-9 with TRBJ1-5; 7 bases align to TRBD1. This CDR3 spans 16 amino acids. The germline CDR1 and CDR2 sequences are SEHNR and FQNEAQ (reference sequence). Unmatched junction bases numbered 8, after V lost 1 base and J lost 5 bases. The DNA for the CDR3 is TGTGCCAGCAGCTTAGTCCAAGACAGGGACTATCAGCCCCAGCATTTT. Translation: CASSLVQDRDYQPQHF. Full variable domain (rest looked up from reference TRBV7-9 and TRBJ1-5): DTGVSQNPRHKITKRGQNVTFRCDPISEHNRLYWYRQTLGQGPEFLTYFQNEAQLEKSRLLSDRFSAERPKGSFSTLEIQRTEQGDSAMYLCASSLVQDRDYQPQHFGDGTRLSIL.

For this clone: This same CDR3 is encoded by further DNA sequences in the sample. In DNA form, the CDR3 reads TGTGCCATCAGTGAAGGGTTAAAAGAGACCCAGTACTTC. Amino acid sequence: CAISEGLKETQYF. The chain employs TRBV10-3 and TRBJ2-5; D ambiguous. Trimming stripped 3 bases from V and 3 bases from J, with 8 bases between. CDR1 ENHRY and CDR2 SYGVKD come from the germline V gene. The CDR3 runs 13 residues.

V and J are TRBV19 and TRBJ1-2; D is undetermined. Germline lookup yields CDR1 LNHDA and CDR2 SQIVND (reference sequence). The CDR3 is made up of 15 amino acids. The V and J ends lost 4 bases and 0 bases respectively, with 12 bases between them. CDR3: CASSTTGPTNYGYTF. In nucleotides, the CDR3 is TGTGCCAGTAGTACAACCGGGCCTACTAACTATGGCTACACCTTC.